This T cell receptor (beta chain) was identified in a study of T cells after yellow fever vaccination. 5'RACE template switching produced TCR cDNA carrying a universal primer site and UMIs. One entry per CDR3 protein results from TCRdb running MiXCR on the 5' RACE reads. The sample lists approximately 340,000 distinct CDR3 sequences; 7.5% to 9% were seen once. Points on this clonotype: Its specificity is unknown.

The CDR3 is 18 amino acids. The germline V gene encodes CDR1 DFQATT and CDR2 SNEGSKA (reference sequence). V dropped 2 bases and J dropped 0 bases, with 20 bases sitting between them. Findings of the study overall: Abundant bulk-derived clonotypes could contaminate FACS-sorted repertoires.

The rearrangement links TRBV20-1 to TRBJ1-5; the D gene is possibly TRBD1 (5 bases). Material: PBMCs, obtained on the day of the first yellow fever vaccination. The sequence was collected from a man younger than 35 who received the YFV17D yellow fever vaccine. The CDR3 coding sequence is TGCAGTGCTAGATTGGGGAAGGGACGGACTTATAGCAATCAGCCCCAGCATTTT. This translates into CSARLGKGRTYSNQPQHF.